The 2 T cell receptor beta chains given below trace back to one sample, sequenced in a study of T cell changes during pregnancy in multiple sclerosis. Only in-frame clones appear in the TCRdb table, and some are missing; sequencing was by immunoSEQ multiplex PCR. The table lists more than 60,000 clones, over 75% of them singletons. The sequenced sample was CD4+ T cells from peripheral blood mononuclear cells, obtained in the third trimester of pregnancy. The receptors stem from a female donor in good health, enrolled as a control in a pregnancy study.

The chain joins TRBV6-6 to TRBJ1-6; unclear D gene. Germline loops: CDR1 MNHNY, CDR2 SVGAGI (reference sequence). The length of the CDR3 is 14 residues. V shed 0 bases and J shed 7 bases, with 7 bases lying between them. The CDR3 region has the DNA TGTGCCAGCAGTTACTCGAACCAGAATTCACCCCTCCACTTT. It translates to CASSYSNQNSPLHF.

The V and J genes are TRBV5-5 and TRBJ1-5, with 10 bases that match TRBD1. The CDR3 extends over 17 amino acids. With V trimmed by 2 bases and J by 6 bases, 11 bases remained unmatched. Germline CDR1 and CDR2: SGHKS and YYEKEE (reference sequence). CDR3 sequence (DNA): TGTGCCAGCAGCTTTGGGTGGGGACAGGGGATGAGTCAGCCCCAGCATTTT. It codes for CASSFGWGQGMSQPQHF.